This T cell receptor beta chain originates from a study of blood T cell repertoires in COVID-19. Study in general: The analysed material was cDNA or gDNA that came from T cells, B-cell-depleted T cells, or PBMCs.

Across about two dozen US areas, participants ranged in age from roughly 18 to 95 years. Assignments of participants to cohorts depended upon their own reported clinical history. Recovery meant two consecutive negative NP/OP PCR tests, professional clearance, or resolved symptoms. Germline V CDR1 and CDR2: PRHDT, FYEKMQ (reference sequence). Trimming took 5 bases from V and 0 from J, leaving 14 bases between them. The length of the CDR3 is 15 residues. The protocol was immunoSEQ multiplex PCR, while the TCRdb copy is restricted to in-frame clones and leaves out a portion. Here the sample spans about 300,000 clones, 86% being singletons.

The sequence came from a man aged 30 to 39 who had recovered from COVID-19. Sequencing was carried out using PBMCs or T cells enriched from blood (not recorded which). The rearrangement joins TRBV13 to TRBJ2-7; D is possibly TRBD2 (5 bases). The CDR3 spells CASSDTEGGSYEQYF. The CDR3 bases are TGTGCCAGCAGCGATACCGAGGGCGGCTCCTACGAGCAGTACTTC.